The 22 T cell receptor beta chains in this list originate from one sample, sequenced in a study of shared clonotypes between healthy human individuals. Naive CD8 populations comprised CD45RO-negative cells positively selected for CCR7, excluding terminally differentiated effector memory CD45RA+ cells. Profiled with immunoSEQ multiplex PCR; TCRdb holds only in-frame clones, not every one. Of some 2.1 million clones in the sample, roughly 93% were seen once. The specimen sequenced was naive CD8+ T cells from PBMCs. The receptors originated from a man aged 18 to 35 in good health. Some clones in this sample may be carry-over from other donors' samples.

In its sample, this clone was seen once. The chain employs TRBV4-1 and TRBJ2-7; unclear D gene. Trimming pared 3 bases from V and 1 base from J, leaving 10 bases between. Germline CDR1 MGHRA, CDR2 YSYEKL. This CDR3 is 14 amino acids long. CDR3 sequence reads: CASSQMGSSYEQYF. The CDR3 DNA reads as TGCGCCAGCAGCCAGATGGGTTCTTCCTACGAGCAGTACTTC.

The rearrangement links TRBV6-5 to TRBJ2-7, with a possible D match to TRBD1 (6 bases). In germline, CDR1 is MNHEY, CDR2 SVGAGI. V lost 0 bases and J lost 3, with 12 bases in between. This CDR3 is built from 15 residues. In nucleotides, the CDR3 is TGTGCCAGCAGTTACTCAACGGGACAAGTCTACGAGCAGTACTTC. This sequence encodes CASSYSTGQVYEQYF.

This clone was recorded only once. The chain links TRBV15 to TRBJ2-7, with TRBD2 matching 9 bases. Germline CDR1 LNHNV, CDR2 YYDKDF (reference sequence). The CDR3 runs 16 residues. Trimming removed 0 bases from V and 1 base from J; junction bases left unmatched: 4. CDR3: CATSRDIGLASYEQYF. DNA for the CDR3: TGTGCCACCAGCAGAGATATTGGACTAGCGTCCTACGAGCAGTACTTC.

This clone has just one count. The chain uses TRBV2 and TRBJ2-1; 7 bases match TRBD2. Germline V gene sequence: CDR1 SNHLY, CDR2 FYNNEI. J gave up 5 bases and V 2 bases, and 9 bases lay outside the gene matches. The CDR3 has 16 residues. The CDR3 spells CASSEYVGRSNNEQFF. The CDR3 coding sequence is TGTGCCAGCAGTGAATATGTCGGGAGGAGCAACAATGAGCAGTTCTTC.

The chain carries TRBV15 and TRBJ2-2, with D perhaps matching TRBD2 (7 bases). The V end lost 3 bases, the J end lost 1 base, and 15 bases lay between the germline ends. The CDR3 consists of 17 residues. Germline CDR1 reads LNHNV; CDR2 reads YYDKDF (reference sequence). The CDR3 spells CATSSPWGGGNTGELFF. CDR3 in DNA: TGTGCCACCAGCAGCCCTTGGGGAGGGGGGAACACCGGGGAGCTGTTTTTT.

The V and J genes are TRBV11-2 and TRBJ2-1, with 8 bases fitting TRBD1. V shed 6 bases, J shed 7 bases, and the junction held 14 bases outside the gene matches. The CDR3 runs to 16 residues. Germline V gene lookup returns CDR1 SGHAT and CDR2 FQNNGV. CDR3 DNA: TGTGCCAGCAGGAAAAGGACAGGGCCAGGGTGGAATGAGCAGTTCTTC. It specifies CASRKRTGPGWNEQFF.

The chain is built from TRBV6-6 and TRBJ1-3, with D perhaps matching TRBD1 (5 bases). CDR1 and CDR2 (germline): MNHNY, SVGAGI (reference sequence). Deletions cut 6 bases from V and 3 bases from J, with 12 bases between. This CDR3 region has 14 residues. This CDR3 reads CASREFQGGNTIYF. In nucleotides, the CDR3 is TGTGCCAGCAGAGAATTTCAGGGTGGAAACACCATATATTTT.

The chain recombines TRBV11-1 with TRBJ2-1; no clear D gene. Germline values: CDR1 SGHAT, CDR2 FQDESV (reference sequence). CDR3 length: 15 amino acids. V was trimmed by 2 bases and J by 0 bases, leaving 8 bases between them. Here the CDR3 DNA reads TGTGCCAGCAGCTTACACAGCAGCTCCTACAATGAGCAGTTCTTC. This codes for CASSLHSSSYNEQFF.

This chain uses TRBV9 with TRBJ2-7, with TRBD1 matching 7 bases. Per the germline V gene, CDR1 is SGDLS and CDR2 is YYNGEE. The CDR3 has 15 amino acids. J gave up 4 bases and V 1 base, and 8 bases lay outside the gene matches. The CDR3 sequence is CASSVRQGSTYEQYF. DNA for the CDR3: TGTGCCAGCAGCGTAAGACAGGGATCTACTTACGAGCAGTACTTC.

The chain carries TRBV15 and TRBJ2-3; 8 bases fit TRBD2. V dropped 9 bases and J dropped 6; count of bases not matched to a gene: 8. Per germline, CDR1 LNHNV and CDR2 YYDKDF (reference sequence). The CDR3 consists of 13 residues. CDR3 sequence reads: CATGGGRVDTQYF. CDR3 DNA sequence: TGTGCCACGGGCGGGGGGCGAGTGGATACGCAGTATTTT. Based on the CDR3 plus reference TRBV15 and TRBJ2-3, the full variable domain is DAMVIQNPRYQVTQFGKPVTLSCSQTLNHNVMYWYQQKSSQAPKLLFHYYDKDFNNEADTPDNFQSRRPNTSFCFLDIRSPGLGDTAMYLCATGGGRVDTQYFGPGTRLTVL.

The J gene is TRBJ2-1, the V gene TRBV29-1; D remains ambiguous. The ends were cut back, 3 bases at V and 0 bases at J, with 15 bases in the middle. The germline V gene encodes CDR1 SQVTM and CDR2 ANQGSEA. The CDR3 has 16 amino acids. CDR3 amino acids: CSVEGPPGRSYNEQFF. The DNA of the CDR3 is TGCAGCGTTGAGGGCCCCCCGGGTCGCTCCTACAATGAGCAGTTCTTC.

The rearrangement joins TRBV9 to TRBJ2-5; D might be TRBD1 (7 bases). This CDR3 region has 15 residues. V lost 3 bases, J lost 3 bases, and 15 bases lay in between. Germline V lookup: CDR1 SGDLS, CDR2 YYNGEE. The CDR3 bases are TGTGCCAGCAGCGAGGGGGGACAGATCGAAGAGACCCAGTACTTC. Amino acids: CASSEGGQIEETQYF. Variable domain in full (rest from reference TRBV9 and TRBJ2-5): DSGVTQTPKHLITATGQRVTLRCSPRSGDLSVYWYQQSLDQGLQFLIQYYNGEERAKGNILERFSAQQFPDLHSELNLSSLELGDSALYFCASSEGGQIEETQYFGPGTRLLVL.

The genes are TRBV6-5 and TRBJ2-2, with a weak D call TRBD2 (7 bases). This CDR3 contains 13 residues. V was shortened by 10 bases and J by 6 bases, with 15 bases between the two germline ends. Germline loops: CDR1 MNHEY, CDR2 SVGAGI. The DNA for the CDR3 is TGTGCCACCCTGGGGGCGGGAGCCGGGGAGCTGTTTTTT. Encoded protein: CATLGAGAGELFF.

This clone has a handful of counts. The gene calls are TRBV4-2 and TRBJ1-1, with D unclear. The CDR3 runs to 13 residues. The V gene lost 0 bases and the J gene lost 6 bases, with 8 bases spanning the gap. Germline CDR1 is LGHNA and CDR2 is YNFKEQ. CDR3 bases: TGTGCCAGCAGCCAAGATCCTGCCCCTGAAGCTTTCTTT. Protein product: CASSQDPAPEAFF.

The chain has TRBV7-8 and TRBJ2-3, with a tentative D call TRBD1 (5 bases). V dropped 6 bases and J dropped 1 base, with 14 bases sitting between them. This CDR3 contains 15 residues. Germline assignment: CDR1 SGHVS and CDR2 FQNEAQ. The CDR3 is CASSLGRAGTDTQYF. DNA of the CDR3: TGTGCCAGCAGTCTCGGCAGGGCCGGCACAGATACGCAGTATTTT. Full variable domain (remainder filled in from reference TRBV7-8 and TRBJ2-3): GAGVSQSPRYKVAKRGQDVALRCDPISGHVSLFWYQQALGQGPEFLTYFQNEAQLDKSGLPSDRFFAERPEGSVSTLKIQRTQQEDSAVYLCASSLGRAGTDTQYFGPGTRLTVL.

The chain recombines TRBV27 with TRBJ2-1; 8 nucleotides align to TRBD1. The germline V gene has CDR1 MNHEY and CDR2 SMNVEV (reference sequence). V shed 6 bases and J 6 bases; nucleotides not matched to a gene: 7. The CDR3 is 14 amino acids. CDR3 in DNA: TGTGCCAGCAGCTGGACAGGGTGGGGCAATGAGCAGTTCTTC. Translating gives CASSWTGWGNEQFF.

The rearrangement uses TRBV27 and TRBJ2-3; unclear D gene. From germline, CDR1 is MNHEY and CDR2 SMNVEV (reference sequence). CDR3 length: 16 residues. V lost 3 bases to trimming and J lost 8 bases, with 21 bases between them. This chain's CDR3 is CASSFRAPPPHGTQYF. In DNA, the CDR3 is TGTGCCAGCAGTTTCCGGGCACCCCCCCCACACGGTACGCAGTATTTT.

The J gene is TRBJ2-5, the V gene TRBV4-1; D is perhaps TRBD1 (6 bases). Germline V lookup: CDR1 MGHRA, CDR2 YSYEKL. This CDR3 has 18 residues. V shed 3 bases and J shed 4 bases, with 24 bases lying between them. For the CDR3, the DNA is TGCGCCAGCAGCCAGTCAGCAGGGGCACTAGAGTTAGGAGAGACCCAGTACTTC. Protein: CASSQSAGALELGETQYF.

V and J are TRBV28 and TRBJ2-7; 7 nucleotides line up with TRBD1. This CDR3 contains 13 residues. The J segment lost 4 bases and the V segment lost 10 bases, leaving 10 bases of the junction unmatched. Germline loops: CDR1 MDHEN, CDR2 SYDVKM. The CDR3 sequence: CATTSGQLYEQYF. Here the CDR3 DNA reads TGTGCCACCACGTCGGGACAGTTATACGAGCAGTACTTC. Looking up the rest from reference TRBV28 and TRBJ2-7 gives the full variable domain: DVKVTQSSRYLVKRTGEKVFLECVQDMDHENMFWYRQDPGLGLRLIYFSYDVKMKEKGDIPEGYSVSREKKERFSLILESASTNQTSMYLCATTSGQLYEQYFGPGTRLTVT.

The chain recombines TRBV13 with TRBJ2-7, with 8 positions matching TRBD1. Trimming removed 1 base from V and 2 bases from J; junction bases left unmatched: 7. The CDR3 length is 16 residues. CDR1 and CDR2 (germline): PRHDT, FYEKMQ (reference sequence). The CDR3 DNA reads TGTGCCAGCAGCTTAGCCGGACAGGGATCGGCCTACGAGCAGTACTTC. Its protein is CASSLAGQGSAYEQYF.

On this clone itself: Other DNA sequences in the sample encode the same CDR3. The chain has TRBV27 and TRBJ1-5, with D unclear. CDR3 size: 14 residues. V lost 2 bases and J lost 2, with 7 bases in between. Germline lookup yields CDR1 MNHEY and CDR2 SMNVEV (reference sequence). CDR3 protein: CASSLSGGNQPQHF. The CDR3 DNA follows: TGTGCCAGCAGTTTAAGCGGAGGCAATCAGCCCCAGCATTTT.

J is TRBJ1-5 and V is TRBV27; no firm D call. V lost 1 base, J lost 0 bases, and 7 bases lay in between. CDR3 length: 15 amino acids. CDR1 MNHEY and CDR2 SMNVEV come from the germline V gene (reference sequence). CDR3 amino acids: CASSLWPASNQPQHF. CDR3 nucleotide sequence: TGTGCCAGCAGTTTATGGCCAGCTAGCAATCAGCCCCAGCATTTT.